Below are 11 T cell receptor beta chains sequenced from a single sample in a study of early T cells in non-severe SARS-CoV-2 infection. TCRdb ran MiXCR on the 5' RACE reads and lists one entry per CDR3 protein. The table lists some 97,000 distinct CDR3 sequences, roughly 11% of them singletons, with roughly 4.5% in the top ten. The input for sequencing was whole blood, taken at baseline. These receptors came from an adult who was a healthcare worker with PCR-confirmed SARS-CoV-2 infection or an uninfected control (not recorded which).

The chain has TRBV20-1 and TRBJ2-1, with D perhaps given as TRBD1 or TRBD2 (6 bases each). Deletions cut 8 bases from V and 6 bases from J, with 26 bases between. The CDR3 consists of 16 residues. Germline loops: CDR1 DFQATT, CDR2 SNEGSKA (reference sequence). CDR3 amino acids: CSPLKGGPDFRNEQFF. The CDR3 nucleotides read TGCAGTCCTTTAAAGGGGGGCCCAGATTTCCGCAATGAGCAGTTCTTC.

This chain connects TRBV4-3 to TRBJ2-7, with 9 nucleotides matching TRBD2. J lost 12 bases, V lost 0 bases, and 12 bases had no gene match. The V gene's germline CDR1 is LGHNA and CDR2 YSLEER. This CDR3 contains 15 residues. CDR3 coding DNA: TGCGCCAGCAGCCAAGATTTAGCGGGAGCAGAAGGGCCGTACTTC. Translating it yields CASSQDLAGAEGPYF.

This clonotype showed up just a few times. V is TRBV7-2 and J is TRBJ2-1; D call uncertain. CDR1 is SGHTA, CDR2 FQGNSA, per germline. V lost 6 bases to trimming and J lost 8 bases, with 14 bases between them. The CDR3 spans 13 residues. CDR3 sequence: CASRSGSRYEQFF. The CDR3 nucleotides are TGTGCCAGCAGGTCCGGTTCGCGGTATGAGCAGTTCTTC.

The CDR3 nucleotides read TGTGCCAGCAGTTCGAGCGGGCTAGAGACCCAGTACTTC. Translating it yields CASSSSGLETQYF. The genes are TRBV13 and TRBJ2-5; maybe TRBD2 (6 bases). V was pared by 6 bases and J by 4 bases, with 12 bases between. The germline V gene encodes CDR1 PRHDT and CDR2 FYEKMQ (reference sequence). CDR3 length: 13 amino acids.

This clonotype was observed a few times. J is TRBJ2-5 and V is TRBV7-2; D is unclear. Germline V gene lookup returns CDR1 SGHTA and CDR2 FQGNSA. The V and J ends lost 3 bases and 5 bases respectively, with 4 bases between them. CDR3 length: 11 residues. Here the CDR3 DNA reads TGTGCCAGCAGCTTTCTGGAGACCCAGTACTTC. Translation: CASSFLETQYF.

This clonotype was counted ten times or more. The chain links TRBV6-2 or TRBV6-3 to TRBJ1-1; TRBD1 aligns across 8 bases. V lost 8 bases and J lost 4; bases outside the gene matches: 18. Germline values: CDR1 MNHEY, CDR2 SVGEGT. This CDR3 has 17 residues. CDR3 nucleotides: TGTGCCAGCGATTTCAGACCCAGGGGGCGCTTCCTCACTGAAGCTTTCTTT. Amino acid sequence: CASDFRPRGRFLTEAFF.

This clonotype was seen a few times. The chain couples TRBV2 to TRBJ1-1; 12 nucleotides align to TRBD1. Germline CDR1 SNHLY, CDR2 FYNNEI. The junction had 12 bases not matched to a gene; V was cut back by 7 bases and J by 6 bases. The CDR3 runs to 16 residues. The CDR3 protein is CASTSLGTGGESEAFF. DNA for the CDR3: TGTGCCAGCACCTCACTCGGGACAGGGGGCGAGTCTGAAGCTTTCTTT.

There are a few counts of this clonotype. The rearrangement links TRBV18 to TRBJ2-4; TRBD1 aligns across 7 bases. V shed 0 bases and J 11 bases; nucleotides not matched to a gene: 7. Germline loops: CDR1 KGHSH, CDR2 LQKENI. The CDR3 spans 14 residues. The CDR3 nucleotides read TGTGCCAGCTCACCACCGTTTGAGGGGGCGTTTCAGTACTTC. Translated, it gives CASSPPFEGAFQYF.

This clonotype has a count of ten or more. The chain carries TRBV29-1 and TRBJ2-7; 7 bases agree with TRBD1. The CDR3 is made up of 14 amino acids. The J segment lost 1 base and the V segment lost 6 bases, leaving 9 bases of the junction unmatched. Germline CDR1 SQVTM, CDR2 ANQGSEA. The CDR3 nucleotides are TGCAGCGTGGGGGACAGTCTCCTGTCCTACGAGCAGTACTTC. This gives the protein CSVGDSLLSYEQYF.

This clonotype has only a few counts. The chain has TRBV6-6 and TRBJ2-7; a weak D match, TRBD1 (6 bases). The ends were cut back, 2 bases at V and 6 bases at J, with 14 bases in the middle. CDR3 size: 14 residues. Germline CDR1 and CDR2: MNHNY and SVGAGI (reference sequence). The CDR3 nucleotides read TGTGCCAGCAGTTACCGGGACAATTCCCCCGAGCAGTACTTC. Translating it yields CASSYRDNSPEQYF.

Only a few counts were recorded for this clonotype. This chain joins TRBV18 and TRBJ2-7; no clear D. This CDR3 has 14 amino acids. Germline V lookup: CDR1 KGHSH, CDR2 LQKENI. Trimming took 2 bases from V and 0 from J, leaving 8 bases between them. The CDR3 loop reads CASSPEQDSYEQYF. The CDR3 DNA is TGTGCCAGCTCACCAGAACAAGACTCCTACGAGCAGTACTTC. The full variable domain, with the rest looked up from reference TRBV18 and TRBJ2-7, is NAGVMQNPRHLVRRRGQEARLRCSPMKGHSHVYWYRQLPEEGLKFMVYLQKENIIDESGMPKERFSAEFPKEGPSILRIQQVVRGDSAAYFCASSPEQDSYEQYFGPGTRLTVT.